This T cell receptor (beta chain) was sequenced during a study of T cell changes during pregnancy in multiple sclerosis. This table comes from immunoSEQ multiplex PCR, and its TCRdb copy is limited to in-frame clones, with some not included. This table holds 37,000 or so clones, approximately 94% found once. The ends lost 3 bases at V and 2 bases at J; junction bases unmatched: 4. The CDR3 runs 14 residues. Germline V CDR1 and CDR2: LNHDA, SQIVND (reference sequence). The sequence was collected from a female donor with multiple sclerosis, enrolled in a pregnancy study. The chain carries TRBV19 and TRBJ2-7; 7 nucleotides match TRBD1. The material was peripheral blood, obtained in the third trimester of pregnancy. The CDR3 sequence is CASSINTGAYEQYF. CDR3 DNA: TGTGCCAGTAGTATCAATACAGGGGCCTACGAGCAGTACTTC.